The clone carrying this T cell receptor (beta chain) was seen only once. Its antigen is undetermined. This entry belongs to a study of T-cell reconstitution after alpha-beta-depleted transplantation in children. The CDR3 is 15 residues long. The J segment lost 5 bases and the V segment lost 7 bases, leaving 11 bases of the junction unmatched. It was with unique molecular identifiers that the TCRbeta library was prepared. Via MiXCR, TCRdb re-called the PCR reads, giving one row per CDR3 protein. The sample lists hundreds of thousands of distinct CDR3 sequences, 10% to 15% occurring once. Notes on the study in general: At day 60, the high TCRbeta diversity found in some patients originated from recipient T cells and thymic progenitors that had survived. Most T-cell counts and diversity one year after the transplant came from T cells that were newly produced. Reportedly, only several hundred clones from non-depleted graft cells drove alpha-beta T-cell counts at about two months.

The sample consisted of PBMCs, mostly from graft donor cells, taken 360 days after TCRalphabeta/CD19-depleted stem cell transplant. The chain has TRBV12-3 or TRBV12-4 and TRBJ2-5, with 9 bases lining up with TRBD2. This sequence was found in a male patient younger than 18 who had a stem cell transplant for acute myeloid leukemia, so the T cells may come from the graft donor. The CDR3 sequence: CASNSPLAGYETQYF. The CDR3 DNA reads TGTGCCAGCAATAGCCCCCTAGCGGGATATGAGACCCAGTACTTC.